The subject of this entry is one T cell receptor beta chain. Per germline, CDR1 LGHDT and CDR2 YNNKEL (reference sequence). J lost 4 bases, V lost 1 base, and 4 bases had no gene match. This CDR3 has 15 residues. The authors' processing: Reference gene primer amplification gave estimated nucleated cell counts. This table comes from immunoSEQ multiplex PCR, and its TCRdb copy is limited to in-frame clones, with some not included. For V, J and clone size, that table is used; D and trimming come from the DNA. Seen here are more than 12,000 clones, approximately 90% observed once, and the top ten hold under 3%. These data belong to a study of blood T cell repertoires in COVID-19. Study details: The United States, Italy and Spain provided the acute and convalescent COVID-19 samples. PBMCs, B-cell-depleted T cells, or T cells provided the cDNA or gDNA that made up the material.

The rearrangement links TRBV3-1 (or the pseudogene TRBV3-2) to TRBJ1-5; 7 bases agree with TRBD1. Sample: peripheral blood. The sequence was collected from a human donor in a cohort sampled during active COVID-19. The CDR3 region is CASSQAGQRNQPQHF. DNA for the CDR3: TGTGCCAGCAGCCAAGCGGGACAGAGAAATCAGCCCCAGCATTTT.